A single sample is the source of the 19 T cell receptor beta chains below, sequenced in a study of CD8 T cell repertoires and HIV-1 epitope variants. Their antigens are not known. Repertoires were generated with immunoSEQ multiplex PCR, while TCRdb's copy carries only in-frame clones and drops some. The sample lists approximately 6,500 clones; around three fifths were seen once. Sequenced: cultured CD8+ T cells derived from PBMCs. The receptors stem from a male donor with HIV.

This clone was counted a few times. The chain is built from TRBV14 and TRBJ2-7; a possible D gene is TRBD1 (5 bases). Trimming left V 1 base short and J 2 bases short, with 9 bases between. The germline V gene has CDR1 SGHDN and CDR2 FVKESK. This CDR3 has 14 amino acids. The CDR3 is CASSQADRPYEQYF. The DNA for the CDR3 is TGTGCCAGCAGCCAAGCCGACAGACCCTACGAGCAGTACTTC.

This clone was seen only a few times. The rearrangement links TRBV6-5 to TRBJ1-5; D gene unclear. Between the trimmed V and J ends, which lost 4 bases and 10 bases, there was a span of 14 bases. Per germline, CDR1 MNHEY and CDR2 SVGAGI. The CDR3 is 13 amino acids. CDR3 in DNA: TGTGCCAGCAGTTTTACCGGGAACAGCCCCCAGCATTTT. Protein: CASSFTGNSPQHF.

This clone was counted only a few times. The chain uses TRBV7-6 and TRBJ2-5; a possible D gene is TRBD2 (7 bases). Germline lookup yields CDR1 SGHVS and CDR2 FNYEAQ. Trimming pared 0 bases from V and 2 bases from J, leaving 10 bases between. The CDR3 has 15 residues. The DNA for the CDR3 is TGTGCCAGCAGCTTAGCGGGGGGGCTACAAGAGACCCAGTACTTC. This codes for CASSLAGGLQETQYF.

The V call is TRBV6-1, the J call TRBJ2-2; TRBD2 matches at 10 bases. Per the germline V gene, CDR1 is MNHNS and CDR2 is SASEGT. V lost 7 bases and J lost 3; bases outside the gene matches: 2. CDR3 length: 14 amino acids. CDR3 DNA sequence: TGTGCCAGCATTCTAGCGGGGGACACCGGGGAGCTGTTTTTT. Translated: CASILAGDTGELFF.

This clone was seen only a few times. This chain joins TRBV19 and TRBJ1-1; tentatively, D is TRBD1 (6 bases). V shed 0 bases and J shed 0 bases, with 14 bases lying between them. The germline gives CDR1 LNHDA, CDR2 SQIVND (reference sequence). The CDR3 loop spans 17 amino acids. This CDR3 is CASSIDVTGTMNTEAFF. The CDR3 bases are TGTGCCAGTAGTATAGACGTTACCGGGACAATGAACACTGAAGCTTTCTTT.

The V and J genes are TRBV6-5 and TRBJ2-1; D is unresolved. Trimming left V 6 bases short and J 1 base short, with 10 bases between. Germline CDR1 and CDR2: MNHEY and SVGAGI. The CDR3 runs to 14 residues. CDR3 in DNA: TGTGCCAGCAGACCCGAAGGGTCCTACAATGAGCAGTTCTTC. Translation: CASRPEGSYNEQFF.

There are a few counts of this clone. The chain joins TRBV7-3 to TRBJ2-2, with no clear D. Between the trimmed V and J ends, which lost 5 bases and 0 bases, there was a span of 4 bases. Germline-derived CDR1 and CDR2 are SGHTA and FQGTGA. This CDR3 has 13 residues. The CDR3 bases are TGTGCCAGCAGCCCAACGAACACCGGGGAGCTGTTTTTT. Encoded protein: CASSPTNTGELFF.

V and J are TRBV4-1 and TRBJ2-7, with D perhaps matching TRBD2 (6 bases). V lost 0 bases, J lost 0 bases, and 15 bases lay in between. Germline V CDR1 and CDR2: MGHRA, YSYEKL. The CDR3 contains 17 residues. CDR3 sequence: CASSQDSPGLNSYEQYF. The CDR3 DNA reads TGCGCCAGCAGCCAAGATTCCCCGGGACTGAACTCCTACGAGCAGTACTTC.

This chain's CDR3 is CASMSSTGTGELFF. Here the CDR3 DNA reads TGTGCCAGCATGTCTAGTACTGGCACCGGGGAGCTGTTTTTT. This chain links TRBV6-1 with TRBJ2-2; D remains ambiguous. The germline gives CDR1 MNHNS, CDR2 SASEGT. Trimming left V 7 bases short and J 4 bases short, with 13 bases between. The CDR3 contains 14 residues.

The rearrangement joins TRBV27 to TRBJ2-4; TRBD1 or TRBD2 may be the D gene (7 bases each). This CDR3 is built from 13 residues. Trimming cost V 4 bases and J 8 bases, with 12 bases left between them. Germline V gene lookup returns CDR1 MNHEY and CDR2 SMNVEV (reference sequence). CDR3 in amino acids: CASSSGGVDIQYF. CDR3 DNA: TGTGCCAGCAGTTCAGGGGGGGTGGACATTCAGTACTTC.

This clone was detected a few times. J is TRBJ1-5 and V is TRBV29-1; perhaps TRBD1 as D (5 bases). Germline CDR1 reads SQVTM; CDR2 reads ANQGSEA. The CDR3 spans 12 residues. Written as DNA, the CDR3 is TGCGCAGGGCAGGAGGTCGATCAGCCCCAGCATTTT. Translation: CAGQEVDQPQHF.

The chain carries TRBV2 and TRBJ1-3; D is unresolved. This CDR3 has 15 residues. Between the trimmed V and J ends, which lost 1 base and 0 bases, there was a span of 7 bases. The germline CDR1 and CDR2 sequences are SNHLY and FYNNEI. CDR3 loop: CASSEEAPSGNTIYF. The CDR3 DNA reads as TGTGCCAGCAGTGAAGAGGCGCCCTCTGGAAACACCATATATTTT.

This chain connects TRBV9 to TRBJ2-3, with 7 nucleotides matching TRBD2. V was clipped by 4 bases and J by 1 base; unmatched bases: 12. The CDR3 covers 17 residues. Germline CDR1 reads SGDLS; CDR2 reads YYNGEE. CDR3 loop: CASSSFLAERGTDTQYF. In DNA, the CDR3 is TGTGCCAGCAGCTCCTTCCTAGCGGAACGGGGCACAGATACGCAGTATTTT.

This clone was recorded a few times. The chain is built from TRBV9 and TRBJ2-7; weak D call: TRBD2 (5 bases). The length of the CDR3 is 14 residues. Between the trimmed V and J ends, which lost 0 bases and 0 bases, there was a span of 7 bases. Germline CDR1 reads SGDLS; CDR2 reads YYNGEE. The CDR3 DNA sequence: TGTGCCAGCAGCGTAGAAGGGAGCTCCTACGAGCAGTACTTC. Protein product: CASSVEGSSYEQYF.

The chain links TRBV19 to TRBJ1-5; D is ambiguous. The CDR3 totals 15 residues. Between the trimmed V and J ends, which lost 2 bases and 6 bases, there was a span of 14 bases. Per the germline V gene, CDR1 is LNHDA and CDR2 is SQIVND (reference sequence). CDR3 sequence: CASSIPSGFSQPQHF. CDR3 in DNA: TGTGCCAGTAGTATACCCTCGGGGTTCTCTCAGCCCCAGCATTTT.

This clone is classed as medium-sized. The rearrangement links TRBV6-4 to TRBJ2-3, with TRBD1 matching 7 bases. This CDR3 spans 14 amino acids. The V segment lost 3 bases and the J segment 4 bases; nucleotides outside the gene matches: 4. Germline V CDR1 and CDR2: MRHNA, SNTAGT. The CDR3 is CASSEEGAADTQYF. For the CDR3, the DNA is TGTGCCAGCAGTGAAGAGGGGGCGGCAGATACGCAGTATTTT.

The chain employs TRBV14 and TRBJ2-7, with 7 bases fitting TRBD2. J lost 11 bases, V lost 0 bases, and 4 bases had no gene match. The CDR3 extends over 12 amino acids. Germline V gene lookup returns CDR1 SGHDN and CDR2 FVKESK. The CDR3 sequence is CASSQDSTSEYF. CDR3 DNA sequence: TGTGCCAGCAGCCAAGATAGTACTAGCGAGTACTTC.

The table lists this clone with a count of one. One base away lies a much larger clone, so this may be a sequencing read error. The chain carries TRBV6-5 and TRBJ2-1; 10 nucleotides match TRBD2. V shed 0 bases, J shed 6 bases, and the junction held 5 bases outside the gene matches. The V gene's germline CDR1 is MNHEY and CDR2 SVGAGI. The CDR3 sequence is 16 residues long. The CDR3 protein is CASSYSPSGGRNEQFF. The CDR3 nucleotides are TGTGCCAGCAGTTACTCGCCTAGCGGGGGACGCAATGAGCAGTTCTTC.

The gene calls are TRBV4-2 and TRBJ2-2; D uncertain. V shed 3 bases and J shed 1 base, with 6 bases lying between them. This CDR3 comprises 14 residues. In germline, CDR1 is LGHNA, CDR2 YNFKEQ. The CDR3 spells CASSHEQNTGELFF. Here the CDR3 DNA reads TGTGCCAGCAGCCATGAACAGAACACCGGGGAGCTGTTTTTT.